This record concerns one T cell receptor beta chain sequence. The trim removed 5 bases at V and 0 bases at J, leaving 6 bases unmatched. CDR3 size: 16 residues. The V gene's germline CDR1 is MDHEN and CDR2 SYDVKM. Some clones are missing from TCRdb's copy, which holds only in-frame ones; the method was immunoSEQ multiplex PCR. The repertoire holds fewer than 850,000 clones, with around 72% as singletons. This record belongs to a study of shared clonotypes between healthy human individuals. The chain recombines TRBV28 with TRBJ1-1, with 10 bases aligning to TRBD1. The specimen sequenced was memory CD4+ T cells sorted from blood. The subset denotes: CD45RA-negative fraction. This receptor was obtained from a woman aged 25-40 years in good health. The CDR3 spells CASSIPGQGLNTEAFF. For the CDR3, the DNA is TGTGCCAGCAGTATACCGGGACAGGGGTTGAACACTGAAGCTTTCTTT.